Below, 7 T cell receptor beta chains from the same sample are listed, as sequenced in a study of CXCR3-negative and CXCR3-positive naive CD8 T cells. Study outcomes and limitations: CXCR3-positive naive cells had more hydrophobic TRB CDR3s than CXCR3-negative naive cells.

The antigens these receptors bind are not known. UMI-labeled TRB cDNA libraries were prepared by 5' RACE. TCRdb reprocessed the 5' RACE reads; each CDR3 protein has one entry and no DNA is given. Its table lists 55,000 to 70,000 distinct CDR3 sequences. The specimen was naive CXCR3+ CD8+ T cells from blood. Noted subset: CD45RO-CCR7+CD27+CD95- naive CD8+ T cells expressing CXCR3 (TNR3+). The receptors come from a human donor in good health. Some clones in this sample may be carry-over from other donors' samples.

The CDR3 reads CASRAGTGSDTQYF. The chain combines TRBV9 with TRBJ2-3; the TCRdb D gene call, TRBD1, has no DNA to confirm it. The CDR3 runs 14 residues. CDR1 SGDLS and CDR2 YYNGEE come from the germline V gene.

CDR3 sequence reads: CAISKSRYNSPLHF. This chain links TRBV12-3 or TRBV12-4 with TRBJ1-6. The CDR3 runs to 14 residues.

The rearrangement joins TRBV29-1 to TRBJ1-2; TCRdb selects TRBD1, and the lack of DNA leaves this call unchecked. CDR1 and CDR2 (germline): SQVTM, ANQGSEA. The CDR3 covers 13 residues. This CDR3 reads CSALRQGTAGYTF. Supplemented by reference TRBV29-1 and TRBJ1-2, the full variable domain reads SAVISQKPSRDICQRGTSLTIQCQVDSQVTMMFWYRQQPGQSLTLIATANQGSEATYESGFVIDKFPISRPNLTFSTLTVSNMSPEDSSIYLCSALRQGTAGYTFGSGTRLTVV.

CDR3 protein: CASSPSGVPYEQYF. The V and J genes are TRBV7-9 and TRBJ2-7; TCRdb names TRBD2, which stays unverified in the absence of DNA. Germline CDR1 SEHNR, CDR2 FQNEAQ (reference sequence). The CDR3 loop spans 14 amino acids.

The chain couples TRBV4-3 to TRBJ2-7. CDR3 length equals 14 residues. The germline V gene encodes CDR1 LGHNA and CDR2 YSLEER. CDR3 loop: CASSQDRRDYEQYF.

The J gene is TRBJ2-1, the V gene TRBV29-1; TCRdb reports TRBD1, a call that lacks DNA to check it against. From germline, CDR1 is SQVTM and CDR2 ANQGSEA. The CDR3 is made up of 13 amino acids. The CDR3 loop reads CSVYTTDSNEQFF.

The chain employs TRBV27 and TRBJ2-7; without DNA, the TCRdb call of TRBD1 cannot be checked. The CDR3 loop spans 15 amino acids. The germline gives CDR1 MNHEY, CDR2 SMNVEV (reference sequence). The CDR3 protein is CASSLSGTGIHEQYF.